In its sample, the clone carrying this T cell receptor beta chain was seen a few times. The antigen is not known. In all sorted populations, purity surpassed 95%. This specimen comes from a study of beta chain features in type 1 diabetes. Findings and limits, study-wide: cDNA-based sequencing might over-represent cells highly expressing TCR.

Of the isolated RNA, all was reverse transcribed, and so the sequenced material was expressed TCRB transcripts. Sequenced by immunoSEQ multiplex PCR; TCRdb stores in-frame clones only, minus some. In the table there are 60,000 or so clones, over 50% of which are singletons. The sequence was obtained from a woman younger than 30 in good health. The sequencing sample was made of Tregs from blood.

The CDR3 spells CASSRGTSDYYEQYF. In nucleotides, the CDR3 is TGTGCCAGCAGCAGGGGGACTAGCGACTACTACGAGCAGTACTTC. The genes are TRBV7-9 and TRBJ2-7; the match to TRBD2 covers 10 bases. This CDR3 spans 15 amino acids. Trimming removed 5 bases from V and 3 bases from J; junction bases left unmatched: 7. CDR1 is SEHNR and CDR2 is FQNEAQ in the germline V gene (reference sequence).